Presented here are 27 T cell receptor beta chains from one specimen sequenced in a study of shared clonotypes between healthy human individuals. TCRdb's table, derived via immunoSEQ multiplex PCR, lists solely in-frame clones and lacks some. The sample yields some 1 million clones, roughly 80% seen once. The sample comprised memory CD4+ T cells sorted from blood. The subset: CD45RA-negative fraction. These receptors all stem from a man aged 18 to 30 in good health.

The chain carries TRBV6-6 and TRBJ1-3, with D unresolved. V was cut by 4 bases and J by 1 base, with 8 bases left in between. CDR1 is MNHNY and CDR2 is SVGAGI in the germline V gene (reference sequence). The CDR3 is made up of 14 amino acids. CDR3 amino acids: CASSLTRSGNTIYF. The CDR3 DNA is TGTGCCAGCAGTTTAACACGATCTGGAAACACCATATATTTT.

As regards this clone: A much larger clone is a single base away; this may be a read error. The CDR3 DNA sequence: TGTGCCAGCAGTGATGGGGCCGGGGAGCTGTTTTTT. Translating gives CASSDGAGELFF. V is TRBV6-1 and J is TRBJ2-2, with unresolved D. Trimming took off 3 bases at V and 6 bases at J, with 5 bases between the two ends. Germline values: CDR1 MNHNS, CDR2 SASEGT. CDR3 size: 12 residues.

The gene calls are TRBV6-4 and TRBJ2-2; TRBD1 is a possible D gene (6 bases). V gave up 0 bases and J gave up 5 bases, with 10 bases separating them. The germline V gene has CDR1 MRHNA and CDR2 SNTAGT. The CDR3 is 15 amino acids. The CDR3 coding sequence is TGTGCCAGCAGTGACTCGGGGGCAAGGACCGGGGAGCTGTTTTTT. It yields the protein CASSDSGARTGELFF.

A note on this clone: The same CDR3 arises from other DNA sequences in this sample as well. The chain couples TRBV7-2 to TRBJ2-5; 8 bases align to TRBD2. The CDR3 has 15 residues. Germline lookup yields CDR1 SGHTA and CDR2 FQGNSA. With V trimmed by 5 bases and J by 0 bases, 5 bases remained unmatched. CDR3 in amino acids: CASSPRGAYQETQYF. For the CDR3, the DNA is TGTGCCAGCAGCCCGCGGGGGGCGTACCAAGAGACCCAGTACTTC.

The chain combines TRBV30 with TRBJ2-7; 8 bases map to TRBD1. With V trimmed by 0 bases and J by 4 bases, 11 bases remained unmatched. CDR1 and CDR2 from the germline V gene are GTSNPN and SVGIG (reference sequence). This CDR3 region has 16 residues. DNA of the CDR3: TGTGCCTGGAGTGTAAGAGGTGGGGACAGGTGGTACGAGCAGTACTTC. This encodes CAWSVRGGDRWYEQYF.

The chain couples TRBV5-4 to TRBJ2-7; D call uncertain. V was pared by 0 bases and J by 2 bases, with 9 bases between. Looked up from germline, CDR1 is SGHNT and CDR2 is YYREEE (reference sequence). This CDR3 contains 14 residues. The CDR3: CASSLVPGAYEQYF. The CDR3 DNA reads TGTGCCAGCAGCTTGGTACCTGGGGCCTACGAGCAGTACTTC.

The genes are TRBV9 and TRBJ2-7; a weak D match, TRBD1 (6 bases). This CDR3 has 15 residues. The germline V gene has CDR1 SGDLS and CDR2 YYNGEE. V was clipped by 4 bases and J by 3 bases, with 17 bases between them. CDR3 bases: TGTGCCAGCAGCACCCAGACAGGTTTGGGCTACGAGCAGTACTTC. It yields the protein CASSTQTGLGYEQYF.

V is TRBV28 and J is TRBJ2-5; 11 positions agree with TRBD1. Germline CDR1 is MDHEN and CDR2 is SYDVKM. CDR3 length: 15 residues. V shed 2 bases, J shed 12 bases, and the junction held 11 bases outside the gene matches. Written as DNA, the CDR3 is TGTGCCAGCAGTTTACCCTGGGGACAGGGGGAAGTGGAGTACTTC. Protein: CASSLPWGQGEVEYF.

The chain combines TRBV6-5 with TRBJ2-7; D assignment may be TRBD1 or TRBD2 (5 bases each). CDR3 size: 15 residues. Germline loops: CDR1 MNHEY, CDR2 SVGAGI. V was trimmed by 2 bases and J by 3 bases, leaving 14 bases between them. The CDR3 sequence: CASSYGDPRHYEQYF. The CDR3 DNA reads TGTGCCAGCAGTTACGGGGACCCTCGGCACTACGAGCAGTACTTC.

This clone was seen more than once but under ten times. The V and J genes are TRBV2 and TRBJ2-3; 9 positions match TRBD1. Per the germline V gene, CDR1 is SNHLY and CDR2 is FYNNEI. The CDR3 covers 16 residues. The V segment lost 6 bases and the J segment 2 bases; nucleotides outside the gene matches: 9. CDR3: CASRGTGSLYTDTQYF. DNA of the CDR3: TGTGCCAGCAGGGGGACAGGGTCCCTATACACAGATACGCAGTATTTT.

The V gene is TRBV6-1, the J gene TRBJ2-1; 9 bases are a match to TRBD2. The V and J ends lost 6 bases and 0 bases, in that order; junction bases with no gene match: 9. CDR3 length equals 17 residues. Per the germline V gene, CDR1 is MNHNS and CDR2 is SASEGT. CDR3: CASSELAGPSSYNEQFF. The CDR3 DNA reads as TGTGCCAGCAGCGAACTAGCGGGTCCGAGCTCCTACAATGAGCAGTTCTTC.

This clone was observed a handful of times. The rearrangement uses TRBV19 and TRBJ1-6; the D gene is possibly TRBD1 (6 bases). Trimming removed 3 bases from V and 0 bases from J, with 9 bases in between. This CDR3 contains 16 residues. Germline V gives CDR1 LNHDA, CDR2 SQIVND (reference sequence). The CDR3 DNA sequence: TGTGCCAGTAGTATCGGACAGAGCTCCTATAATTCACCCCTCCACTTT. This translates into CASSIGQSSYNSPLHF.

The chain joins TRBV6-5 to TRBJ2-1; TRBD1 matches at 9 bases. The ends lost 2 bases at V and 3 bases at J; junction bases unmatched: 5. The germline CDR1 and CDR2 sequences are MNHEY and SVGAGI. The CDR3 spans 16 residues. In DNA, the CDR3 is TGTGCCAGCAGTTACACCGGACAGGGGCACTACAATGAGCAGTTCTTC. This encodes CASSYTGQGHYNEQFF.

CDR3 sequence (DNA): TGTGCCAGCAGAGAGACAGAGAACACTGAAGCTTTCTTT. Its protein product is CASRETENTEAFF. The J gene is TRBJ1-1, the V gene TRBV6-5; D may be TRBD1 (5 bases). The CDR3 loop spans 13 amino acids. The V end was cut by 6 bases, the J end by 1 base, with 9 bases between. The germline V gene has CDR1 MNHEY and CDR2 SVGAGI.

This clone was observed a few times. The same CDR3 arises from other DNA sequences in this sample as well. V usage is TRBV5-5 and J usage is TRBJ2-5, with TRBD1 identical over 7 bases. The V gene's germline CDR1 is SGHKS and CDR2 YYEKEE (reference sequence). V gave up 0 bases and J gave up 5 bases; unmatched junction bases: 1. There are 13 residues in the CDR3. The CDR3 DNA reads as TGTGCCAGCAGCTTGGAGGGGGCGGAGACCCAGTACTTC. Translated: CASSLEGAETQYF. The full variable domain, with the rest looked up from reference TRBV5-5 and TRBJ2-5, is DAGVTQSPTHLIKTRGQQVTLRCSPISGHKSVSWYQQVLGQGPQFIFQYYEKEERGRGNFPDRFSARQFPNYSSELNVNALLLGDSALYLCASSLEGAETQYFGPGTRLLVL.

The rearrangement uses TRBV6-1 and TRBJ2-7; D possibly uses TRBD1 or TRBD2 (5 bases each). Germline assignment: CDR1 MNHNS and CDR2 SASEGT. V lost 6 bases and J lost 0, with 12 bases in between. The CDR3 spans 14 residues. The CDR3 loop is CASRGTVPSYEQYF. CDR3 coding DNA: TGTGCCAGCAGGGGGACGGTTCCCTCCTACGAGCAGTACTTC.

Only a few counts were recorded for this clone. This chain uses TRBV7-6 with TRBJ2-2, with D possibly matching TRBD1 (5 bases). This CDR3 is built from 14 residues. V was cut by 6 bases and J by 2 bases, with 10 bases left in between. The germline gives CDR1 SGHVS, CDR2 FNYEAQ. DNA of the CDR3: TGTGCCAGCAGATTAACAGGAAACACCGGGGAGCTGTTTTTT. It is translated as CASRLTGNTGELFF.

This rearrangement joins TRBV7-9 to TRBJ1-2; D ambiguous. Trimming took off 5 bases at V and 8 bases at J, with 9 bases between the two ends. Germline V lookup: CDR1 SEHNR, CDR2 FQNEAQ (reference sequence). CDR3 length: 11 amino acids. CDR3 nucleotides: TGTGCCAGCAGCCACAGCGAAGGCTACACCTTC. It specifies CASSHSEGYTF.

The J gene is TRBJ2-1, the V gene TRBV7-6; no firm D call. Germline values: CDR1 SGHVS, CDR2 FNYEAQ. The germline V and J ends were trimmed by 1 base and 9 bases, with 13 bases remaining between them. This CDR3 region has 14 residues. The CDR3, as DNA: TGTGCCAGCAGCTTAGGCGTCCAGGTGGTTGAGCAGTTCTTC. It encodes CASSLGVQVVEQFF.

This clone has just a few counts. V usage is TRBV30 and J usage is TRBJ1-1; TRBD1 matches at 9 bases. The CDR3 is 17 residues long. CDR1 and CDR2 from the germline V gene are GTSNPN and SVGIG (reference sequence). V was clipped by 3 bases and J by 5 bases; unmatched bases: 16. The CDR3 sequence: CAWSLTGQGKSKTEAFF. The CDR3 bases are TGTGCCTGGAGCCTCACGGGACAGGGCAAATCGAAGACTGAAGCTTTCTTT.

The gene calls are TRBV5-1 and TRBJ1-2; a possible D gene is TRBD1 (6 bases). The germline V and J ends were trimmed by 2 bases and 4 bases, with 18 bases remaining between them. The CDR3 has 16 amino acids. In germline, CDR1 is SGHRS, CDR2 YFSETQ. The CDR3 region has the DNA TGCGCCAGCAGCTTAGCTGACAGGAGATCTTCCTATGGCTACACCTTC. Translated: CASSLADRRSSYGYTF.

The chain carries TRBV30 and TRBJ2-5; tentative D call: TRBD2 (5 bases). CDR3 size: 11 residues. V was cut by 8 bases and J by 5 bases, with 12 bases left in between. Germline CDR1 and CDR2: GTSNPN and SVGIG (reference sequence). In DNA form, the CDR3 reads TGTGCCGCGACGGGGTCGGAGACCCAGTACTTC. This encodes CAATGSETQYF. Full variable domain (outside the CDR3, taken from reference TRBV30 and TRBJ2-5): SQTIHQWPATLVQPVGSPLSLECTVEGTSNPNLYWYRQAAGRGLQLLFYSVGIGQISSEVPQNLSASRPQDRQFILSSKKLLLSDSGFYLCAATGSETQYFGPGTRLLVL.

On this clone itself: Other nucleotide sequences in the sample specify the same CDR3. The V and J genes are TRBV27 and TRBJ2-2; 8 nucleotides align to TRBD1. Germline CDR1 MNHEY, CDR2 SMNVEV (reference sequence). Trimming at V came to 3 bases and at J to 5 bases, leaving 2 bases not matched to a gene. The CDR3 is made up of 14 amino acids. For the CDR3, the DNA is TGTGCCAGCAGTTTCTGGACAGGGACCGGGGAGCTGTTTTTT. Translating it yields CASSFWTGTGELFF.

V usage is TRBV5-6 and J usage is TRBJ2-7, with 8 nucleotides matching TRBD1. The CDR3 has 14 residues. V trimming: 0 bases; J trimming: 4 bases; junction bases outside the gene matches: 3. Germline assignment: CDR1 SGHDT and CDR2 YYEEEE. The CDR3 loop is CASSLGGTGYEQYF. The CDR3 DNA is TGTGCCAGCAGCTTGGGGGGGACAGGATACGAGCAGTACTTC.

The V gene is TRBV6-6, the J gene TRBJ1-2, with D tentatively TRBD1 (5 bases). Trimming took 5 bases from V and 10 from J, leaving 14 bases between them. The CDR3 consists of 12 residues. Germline CDR1 MNHNY, CDR2 SVGAGI (reference sequence). CDR3 region: CASSRVQEFYTF. The CDR3 nucleotides read TGTGCCAGCAGTCGGGTACAGGAGTTCTACACCTTC.

The chain recombines TRBV7-9 with TRBJ2-3, with 9 bases fitting TRBD2. Germline assignment: CDR1 SEHNR and CDR2 FQNEAQ (reference sequence). This CDR3 has 18 amino acids. V trimming: 2 bases; J trimming: 2 bases; junction bases outside the gene matches: 11. The CDR3 region is CASSLTAGGRILTDTQYF. The CDR3 nucleotides are TGTGCCAGCAGCTTAACGGCGGGGGGGCGGATACTCACAGATACGCAGTATTTT.

V gene TRBV5-1 combines with J gene TRBJ2-3; possible D gene TRBD1, 7 bases. The germline CDR1 and CDR2 sequences are SGHRS and YFSETQ. The CDR3 loop spans 16 amino acids. V was shortened by 4 bases and J by 4 bases, with 19 bases between the two germline ends. Here the CDR3 reads CASSLRDSQRADTQYF. The DNA for the CDR3 is TGCGCCAGCAGCCTACGGGACAGCCAGCGGGCAGATACGCAGTATTTT.